A single sample is the source of the 9 T cell receptor beta chains below, sequenced in a study of CD4 T cells in relation to SARS-CoV-2 and coronaviruses. Generated by immunoSEQ multiplex PCR, the TCRdb table keeps only in-frame clones and is missing some. Among about 37,000 clones listed, about four fifths were seen once. For these receptors, no antigen is known. The sequenced material came from naive CD4+ T cells from PBMCs, cultured in vitro. This sample's subset: naive CD4+ T cells isolated by negative enrichment. The receptors originated from an adult with COVID-19.

This chain links TRBV4-1 with TRBJ2-2; TRBD1 is a possible D gene (6 bases). The germline gives CDR1 MGHRA, CDR2 YSYEKL. The CDR3 loop spans 15 amino acids. Trimming pared 4 bases from V and 2 bases from J, leaving 11 bases between. CDR3 loop: CASSPHRANTGELFF. CDR3 sequence (DNA): TGCGCCAGCAGCCCTCACAGGGCCAACACCGGGGAGCTGTTTTTT.

This clone has only one observation. The chain is built from TRBV10-3 and TRBJ1-2, with TRBD1 identical over 9 bases. From germline, CDR1 is ENHRY and CDR2 SYGVKD. With 7 bases clipped from V and 6 bases from J, the junction kept 6 bases outside the gene matches. The CDR3 extends over 13 amino acids. DNA for the CDR3: TGTGCCATCAAGTCCGGGACAGGGAATGGCTACACCTTC. It codes for CAIKSGTGNGYTF.

This chain connects TRBV5-6 to TRBJ1-2; TRBD1 matches 7 bases. Germline trimming cut 1 base from V and 2 bases from J; bases unmatched to any gene: 8. The CDR3 totals 16 residues. CDR1 SGHDT and CDR2 YYEEEE come from the germline V gene. The CDR3 DNA reads as TGTGCCAGCAGCTTGCAGACAGGGTGGCTGAACTATGGCTACACCTTC. This codes for CASSLQTGWLNYGYTF. Combining the CDR3 with reference TRBV5-6 and TRBJ1-2 gives the whole variable domain DAGVTQSPTHLIKTRGQQVTLRCSPKSGHDTVSWYQQALGQGPQFIFQYYEEEERQRGNFPDRFSGHQFPNYSSELNVNALLLGDSALYLCASSLQTGWLNYGYTFGSGTRLTVV.

This clone was seen more than once but under ten times. The chain carries TRBV12-3 or TRBV12-4 and TRBJ2-7; D unclear. V was clipped by 7 bases and J by 4 bases, with 11 bases between them. This CDR3 has 12 amino acids. The CDR3 DNA follows: TGTGCCAGCAATCATCTAGGGTACGAGCAGTACTTC. It translates to CASNHLGYEQYF.

The chain joins TRBV5-1 to TRBJ2-5; no reliable D call. Germline V lookup: CDR1 SGHRS, CDR2 YFSETQ. V was clipped by 4 bases and J by 4 bases, with 11 bases between them. CDR3 size: 13 residues. CDR3 nucleotides: TGCGCCAGCAGCCCGGAACCCCGAGAGACCCAGTACTTC. Its translation: CASSPEPRETQYF. Filled out from reference TRBV5-1 and TRBJ2-5, the complete variable domain reads KAGVTQTPRYLIKTRGQQVTLSCSPISGHRSVSWYQQTPGQGLQFLFEYFSETQRNKGNFPGRFSGRQFSNSRSEMNVSTLELGDSALYLCASSPEPRETQYFGPGTRLLVL.

This clone is a singleton in its sample. The chain recombines TRBV5-1 with TRBJ2-1; 13 bases align to TRBD2. Trimming at V came to 0 bases and at J to 9 bases, leaving 3 bases not matched to a gene. From germline, CDR1 is SGHRS and CDR2 YFSETQ. There are 15 residues in the CDR3. The CDR3 nucleotides read TGCGCCAGCAGCTTGGCCAGGACTAGCGGGGGTGAGCAGTTCTTC. It is translated as CASSLARTSGGEQFF.

The rearrangement joins TRBV5-4 to TRBJ2-3; 11 bases map to TRBD2. Germline V gives CDR1 SGHNT, CDR2 YYREEE (reference sequence). Trimming at V came to 3 bases and at J to 2 bases, leaving 5 bases not matched to a gene. The CDR3 contains 16 residues. The CDR3 DNA reads as TGTGCCAGCAGCTCACGACTAGCGGGGTTCACAGATACGCAGTATTTT. It translates to CASSSRLAGFTDTQYF. Drawing the rest from reference TRBV5-4 and TRBJ2-3, the complete variable domain is ETGVTQSPTHLIKTRGQQVTLRCSSQSGHNTVSWYQQALGQGPQFIFQYYREEENGRGNFPPRFSGLQFPNYSSELNVNALELDDSALYLCASSSRLAGFTDTQYFGPGTRLTVL.

The chain recombines TRBV9 with TRBJ2-7; no clear D gene. Germline V gene lookup returns CDR1 SGDLS and CDR2 YYNGEE. This CDR3 is 11 amino acids long. V shed 4 bases and J shed 7 bases, with 9 bases lying between them. This CDR3 is CASSSYGEQYF. Written as DNA, the CDR3 is TGTGCCAGCAGCTCCTATGGGGAGCAGTACTTC.

The gene calls are TRBV5-6 and TRBJ2-3, with 12 bases that match TRBD2. V shed 0 bases, J shed 1 base, and the junction held 6 bases outside the gene matches. CDR1 SGHDT and CDR2 YYEEEE come from the germline V gene. The CDR3 loop spans 18 amino acids. CDR3 coding DNA: TGTGCCAGCAGCTTGGTCGGACTAGCGGGAACGGGCACAGATACGCAGTATTTT. Protein product: CASSLVGLAGTGTDTQYF.